Following are 4 T cell receptor beta chains from one sample sequenced in a study of cytomegalovirus exposure and HLA in healthy donors. Primers: 60 Vbeta forward and 13 Jbeta reverse. The method was immunoSEQ multiplex PCR; TCRdb's version includes in-frame clones alone and lacks a portion of them. The data hold 170,000 or so clones, with 75% to 85% observed a single time. The sequenced material came from PBMCs. The origin of the receptors is a boy aged 5-17 years in good health and CMV-seronegative.

This clone was detected only once. J is TRBJ1-2 and V is TRBV4-2, with 7 bases matching TRBD1. CDR1 and CDR2 from the germline V gene are LGHNA and YNFKEQ. The CDR3 extends over 14 amino acids. V gave up 4 bases and J gave up 1 base; unmatched junction bases: 3. CDR3 bases: TGTGCCAGCAGCCCCGACAGGGTTAACTATGGCTACACCTTC. Translation gives CASSPDRVNYGYTF.

In its sample, this clone was seen once. The chain employs TRBV4-1 and TRBJ1-1; D is undetermined. Trimming left V 0 bases short and J 7 bases short, with 12 bases between. The CDR3 covers 14 residues. Germline assignment: CDR1 MGHRA and CDR2 YSYEKL. The CDR3 protein is CASSQDFGVREAFF. Written as DNA, the CDR3 is TGCGCCAGCAGCCAAGATTTCGGGGTTCGTGAAGCTTTCTTT.

V is TRBV30 and J is TRBJ1-1; D is ambiguous. With 0 bases removed from V and 4 bases from J, the gap between germline ends came to 18 bases. The CDR3 spans 16 residues. Germline V gene sequence: CDR1 GTSNPN, CDR2 SVGIG (reference sequence). CDR3 in DNA: TGTGCCTGGAGTGTAAAGTGGGGTAGGGAGGGCACTGAAGCTTTCTTT. The encoded protein is CAWSVKWGREGTEAFF.

This rearrangement joins TRBV30 to TRBJ2-5; D call uncertain. Germline CDR1 reads GTSNPN; CDR2 reads SVGIG (reference sequence). V was trimmed by 0 bases and J by 1 base, leaving 6 bases between them. CDR3 length: 13 amino acids. CDR3 amino acids: CAWSVHFQETQYF. Here the CDR3 DNA reads TGTGCCTGGAGTGTGCACTTCCAAGAGACCCAGTACTTC.